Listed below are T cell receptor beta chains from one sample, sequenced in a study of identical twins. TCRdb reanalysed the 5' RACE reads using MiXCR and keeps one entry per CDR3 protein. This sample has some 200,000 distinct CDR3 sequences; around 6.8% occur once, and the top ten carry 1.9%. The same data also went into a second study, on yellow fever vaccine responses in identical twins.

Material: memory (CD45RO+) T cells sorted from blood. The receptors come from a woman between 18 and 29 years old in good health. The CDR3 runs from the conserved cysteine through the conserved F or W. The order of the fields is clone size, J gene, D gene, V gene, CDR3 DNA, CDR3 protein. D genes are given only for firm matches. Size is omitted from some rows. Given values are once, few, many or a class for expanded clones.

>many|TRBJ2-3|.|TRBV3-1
TGTGCCAGCAGCCAGAACCCTAGCGGCACAGATACGCAGTATTTT
CASSQNPSGTDTQYF
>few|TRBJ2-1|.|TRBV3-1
TGTGCCAGCAGCCAAGCGGGCGGCGGAGGGCCGAATGAGCAGTTCTTC
CASSQAGGGGPNEQFF
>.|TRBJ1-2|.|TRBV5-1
TGCGCCAGCAGCTTGTTTTTAGGGCGGGCGTCGGGATATGGCTACACCTTC
CASSLFLGRASGYGYTF
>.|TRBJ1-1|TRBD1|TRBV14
TGTGCCAGCAGCAAACAGGGGGGAGGTGAAGCTTTCTTT
CASSKQGGGEAFF
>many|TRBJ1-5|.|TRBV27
TGTGCCAGCAGCCTCCGGGGCTTTAGCAATCAGCCCCAGCATTTT
CASSLRGFSNQPQHF
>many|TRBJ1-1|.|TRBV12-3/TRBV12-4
TGTGCCAGCACCCAATGGCGGGGGAACACTGAAGCTTTCTTT
CASTQWRGNTEAFF
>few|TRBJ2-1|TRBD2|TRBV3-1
TGTGCCAGCAGCCCATCTAGCGGGGGACTTTACAATGAGCAGTTCTTC
CASSPSSGGLYNEQFF
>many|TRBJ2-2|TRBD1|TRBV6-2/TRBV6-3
TGTGCCAGCAGTTACCCTTCGGACAGGGGGAGCGGGGAGCTGTTTTTT
CASSYPSDRGSGELFF
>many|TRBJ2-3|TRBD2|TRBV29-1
TGCAGCGTTGAAGGGCTAGCGGGGGGAACAGATACGCAGTATTTT
CSVEGLAGGTDTQYF
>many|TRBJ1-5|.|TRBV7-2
TGTGCCAGCAGCTTAGATTATGGGGTTCAGCCCCAGCATTTT
CASSLDYGVQPQHF
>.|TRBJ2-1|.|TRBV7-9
TGTGCCAGCAGCTTAGTGGTGATCGGGGAGCAGTTCTTC
CASSLVVIGEQFF
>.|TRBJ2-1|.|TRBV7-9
TGTGCCAGCAGCCCGGACTACTACAATGAGCAGTTCTTC
CASSPDYYNEQFF
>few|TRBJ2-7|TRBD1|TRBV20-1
TGCAGTGCCCCGATCATAGGGGGCGGAAGGCAGTACTTC
CSAPIIGGGRQYF
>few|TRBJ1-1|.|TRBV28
TGTGCCAGCCAGAGACCCACGAACACTGAAGCTTTCTTT
CASQRPTNTEAFF
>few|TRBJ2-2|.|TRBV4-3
TGCGCCAGCAGCCAAGCCTTCGCGGGGAACACCGGGGAGCTGTTTTTT
CASSQAFAGNTGELFF
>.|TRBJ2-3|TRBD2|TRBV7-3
TGTGCCAGCAGCTTAAGCGGGGGGGACACAGATACGCAGTATTTT
CASSLSGGDTDTQYF
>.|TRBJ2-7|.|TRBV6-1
TGTGCCAGCAGTCGCGCGATACTCGACCAACAGGGAAGGTATGAGCAGTACTTC
CASSRAILDQQGRYEQYF
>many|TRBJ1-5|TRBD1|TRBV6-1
TGTGCCAGCAGGACAGGGGGAGCCAATCAGCCCCAGCATTTT
CASRTGGANQPQHF
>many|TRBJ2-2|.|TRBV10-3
TGTGCCATCAGTGTAGTAGGGGACGGCGGGGAGCTGTTTTTT
CAISVVGDGGELFF
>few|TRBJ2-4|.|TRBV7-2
TGTGCCAGCAGCTTAGCTCAGGGAAACATTCAGTACTTC
CASSLAQGNIQYF
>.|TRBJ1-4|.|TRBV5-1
TGCGCCAGCAGCTTACTACGACTGAGTGAAAAACTGTTTTTT
CASSLLRLSEKLFF
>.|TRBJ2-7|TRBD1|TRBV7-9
TGTGCCAGCAGCTTTTCGACAGGGGTCCCCGAGCAGTACTTC
CASSFSTGVPEQYF
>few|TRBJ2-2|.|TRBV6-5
TGTGCCAGCAGTTGGGTGGGAGCGAACACCGGGGAGCTGTTTTTT
CASSWVGANTGELFF
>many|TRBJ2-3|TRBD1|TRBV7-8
TGTGCCAGCAGCGTATCGGGACAGCTCACAGATACGCAGTATTTT
CASSVSGQLTDTQYF
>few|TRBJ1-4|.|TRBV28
TGTGCCAGCAGTGAACCAGGGACCCCCCTTGGTGAAAAACTGTTTTTT
CASSEPGTPLGEKLFF
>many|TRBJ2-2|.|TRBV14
TGTGCCAGCAGCAGCCAGGGGAACACCGGGGAGCTGTTTTTT
CASSSQGNTGELFF
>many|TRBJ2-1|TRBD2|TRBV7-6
TGTGCCAGCGTGTCGGGGGGAAGCTCCTACAATGAGCAGTTCTTC
CASVSGGSSYNEQFF
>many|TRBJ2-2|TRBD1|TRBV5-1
TGCGCCAGCAGCTCTGGACAGGGGGTACCCGGGGAGCTGTTTTTT
CASSSGQGVPGELFF
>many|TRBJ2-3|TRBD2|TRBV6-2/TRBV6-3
TGTGCCAGCAGCCCCACGACTAGCGGGAGTGCAGATACGCAGTATTTT
CASSPTTSGSADTQYF
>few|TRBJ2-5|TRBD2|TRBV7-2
TGTGCCAGCAGCTTAGCGAGGAGCGGGAGGGGGGAGACCCAGTACTTC
CASSLARSGRGETQYF
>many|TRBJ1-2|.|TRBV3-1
TGTGCCAGCAGCCAACAGGGTGGCGGTGGCTACACCTTC
CASSQQGGGGYTF
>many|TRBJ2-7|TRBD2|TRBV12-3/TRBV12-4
TGTGCCAGCAGTTTATCTAGCGGGAGATACTACGAGCAGTACTTC
CASSLSSGRYYEQYF
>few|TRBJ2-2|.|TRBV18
TGTGCCAGCTCAGAGGCAGAGAACACCGGGGAGCTGTTTTTT
CASSEAENTGELFF
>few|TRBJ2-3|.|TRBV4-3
TGCGCCAGCAGCCAAGATCGGGACAGCACAGATACGCAGTATTTT
CASSQDRDSTDTQYF
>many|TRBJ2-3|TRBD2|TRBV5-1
TGCGCCAGCAGCACGGGACTAGTGACAGATACGCAGTATTTT
CASSTGLVTDTQYF
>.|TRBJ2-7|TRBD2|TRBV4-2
TGTGCCAGCAGCGGTGGGGGGGTCATGGCCTACGAGCAGTACTTC
CASSGGGVMAYEQYF
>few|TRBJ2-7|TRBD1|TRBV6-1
TGTGCCAGCAGTCGAACAGGGGGAGGCTACGAGCAGTACTTC
CASSRTGGGYEQYF
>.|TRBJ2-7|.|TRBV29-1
TGCAGCGCAGGGTTCGACGAGCAGTACTTC
CSAGFDEQYF
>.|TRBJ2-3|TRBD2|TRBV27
TGTGCCAGCAGTTTTTTGCGGGGGGTGTCAGATACGCAGTATTTT
CASSFLRGVSDTQYF
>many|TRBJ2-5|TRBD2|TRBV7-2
TGTGCCAGCAGCCCTGGTAGCGGGGGAAATCAAGAGACCCAGTACTTC
CASSPGSGGNQETQYF
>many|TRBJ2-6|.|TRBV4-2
TGTGCCAGCAGCCAATTCACCGGGACAACTCCTGGGGCCAACGTCCTGACTTTC
CASSQFTGTTPGANVLTF
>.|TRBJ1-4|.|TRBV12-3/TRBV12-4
TGTGCCAGCAGTTGGGTGCAGCAGGGTGAAAAACTGTTTTTT
CASSWVQQGEKLFF
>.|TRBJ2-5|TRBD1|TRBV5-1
TGCGCCAGCAGGGTTACAGGGGGCATAGAGACCCAGTACTTC
CASRVTGGIETQYF
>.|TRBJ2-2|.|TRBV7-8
TGTGCCAGCAGCAACGCGGACCTCCCCCCCGGGGAGCTGTTTTTT
CASSNADLPPGELFF
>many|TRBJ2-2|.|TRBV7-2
TGTGCCAGCAGCTCCAGCACAGAACTAGGGGAGCTGTTTTTT
CASSSSTELGELFF
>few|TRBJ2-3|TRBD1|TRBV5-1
TGCGCCAGCAGGGCGACAGGGAAGGCAGATACGCAGTATTTT
CASRATGKADTQYF
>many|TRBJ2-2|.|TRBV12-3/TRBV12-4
TGTGCCAGCAGTCAGGACACCGGGGAGCTGTTTTTT
CASSQDTGELFF
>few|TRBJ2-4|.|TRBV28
TGTGCCAGCAGTCCTACCCCCCTCCTTCATAAAAACATTCAGTACTTC
CASSPTPLLHKNIQYF
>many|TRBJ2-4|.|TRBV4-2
TGTGCCAGCAGCCAAAGGTCCCCCGACATTCAGTACTTC
CASSQRSPDIQYF
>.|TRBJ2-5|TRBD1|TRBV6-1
TGTGCCAGCAGTGCATCGACAGGGTGGGAGACCCAGTACTTC
CASSASTGWETQYF
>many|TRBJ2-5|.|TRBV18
TGTGCCAGCTCCATTCCGGGACTCCAAGAGACCCAGTACTTC
CASSIPGLQETQYF